This passage covers 22 T cell receptor beta chains from one sample sequenced in a study of blood T cell repertoires in COVID-19. The repertoire was sequenced with immunoSEQ multiplex PCR; TCRdb's copy has only in-frame clones and lacks some. The data contain 75,000 to 100,000 clones, roughly four fifths of them singletons. Sequences were obtained from peripheral blood. These TCRs come from a human donor in a cohort sampled during active COVID-19.

J is TRBJ2-7 and V is TRBV11-2, with 7 bases matching TRBD2. The CDR3 runs 17 residues. The germline V gene encodes CDR1 SGHAT and CDR2 FQNNGV. Losses at the gene ends were 0 bases for V and 5 bases for J; bases not matched to a gene: 13. The DNA for the CDR3 is TGTGCCAGCAGCTTAGAAATATGGACTAGTGGCGGGAACGAGCAGTACTTC. Protein: CASSLEIWTSGGNEQYF. The full variable domain, in which reference TRBV11-2 and TRBJ2-7 provide the parts outside the CDR3, is EAGVAQSPRYKIIEKRQSVAFWCNPISGHATLYWYQQILGQGPKLLIQFQNNGVVDDSQLPKDRFSAERLKGVDSTLKIQPAKLEDSAVYLCASSLEIWTSGGNEQYFGPGTRLTVT.

V is TRBV11-3 and J is TRBJ2-2; TRBD1 matches 7 bases. The ends lost 6 bases at V and 5 bases at J; junction bases unmatched: 9. The CDR3 spans 15 residues. Germline lookup yields CDR1 SGHNT and CDR2 YENEEA. CDR3 sequence reads: CASRTTGARTGELFF. The CDR3, as DNA: TGTGCCAGCAGGACAACAGGGGCGAGGACCGGGGAGCTGTTTTTT.

The J gene is TRBJ2-7, the V gene TRBV29-1, with 9 nucleotides matching TRBD1. Trimming at V came to 7 bases and at J to 4 bases, leaving 5 bases not matched to a gene. From germline, CDR1 is SQVTM and CDR2 ANQGSEA. The length of the CDR3 is 12 residues. The CDR3 sequence: CSAGQGSYEQYF. CDR3 in DNA: TGCAGCGCCGGACAGGGGTCTTACGAGCAGTACTTC.

The rearrangement links TRBV5-1 to TRBJ2-1; 10 nucleotides align to TRBD1. Germline V gene lookup returns CDR1 SGHRS and CDR2 YFSETQ. J was trimmed by 7 bases and V by 5 bases; bases with no gene match: 6. The CDR3 loop spans 14 amino acids. In nucleotides, the CDR3 is TGCGCCAGCAGTCAACGGGACAGGGGTAATGAGCAGTTCTTC. As protein: CASSQRDRGNEQFF.

V gene TRBV9 combines with J gene TRBJ1-4; D call uncertain. V was shortened by 2 bases and J by 7 bases, with 15 bases between the two germline ends. Germline V CDR1 and CDR2: SGDLS, YYNGEE. The CDR3 contains 15 residues. DNA for the CDR3: TGTGCCAGCAGCGTGAGTCACGGTTGGAGTGAAAAACTGTTTTTT. Translating it yields CASSVSHGWSEKLFF.

This clone occurred a few times. CDR3 sequence (DNA): TGTGCCAGCAGCACAAGACACGGAAAAAACATTCAGTACTTC. This encodes CASSTRHGKNIQYF. The chain is built from TRBV5-4 and TRBJ2-4; no clear D gene. The length of the CDR3 is 14 residues. Germline V lookup: CDR1 SGHNT, CDR2 YYREEE (reference sequence). The V gene lost 4 bases and the J gene lost 4 bases, with 12 bases spanning the gap.

The rearrangement joins TRBV2 to TRBJ1-5; a possible D gene is TRBD1 (6 bases). This CDR3 has 14 residues. Germline V lookup: CDR1 SNHLY, CDR2 FYNNEI. The V end lost 6 bases, the J end lost 1 base, and 10 bases lay between the germline ends. DNA for the CDR3: TGTGCCAGCAGGGCAGGGGTGAGCAATCAGCCCCAGCATTTT. Translated, it gives CASRAGVSNQPQHF. Based on the CDR3 plus reference TRBV2 and TRBJ1-5, the full variable domain is EPEVTQTPSHQVTQMGQEVILRCVPISNHLYFYWYRQILGQKVEFLVSFYNNEISEKSEIFDDQFSVERPDGSNFTLKIRSTKLEDSAMYFCASRAGVSNQPQHFGDGTRLSIL.

The J gene is TRBJ2-5, the V gene TRBV28, with TRBD2 matching 8 bases. J lost 3 bases, V lost 6 bases, and 3 bases had no gene match. Germline-derived CDR1 and CDR2 are MDHEN and SYDVKM. CDR3 length: 13 amino acids. This chain's CDR3 is CASSGGAEETQYF. CDR3 nucleotides: TGTGCCAGCAGCGGGGGGGCGGAAGAGACCCAGTACTTC.

This clone has just one count. The chain carries TRBV15 and TRBJ2-3; D perhaps matches TRBD2 (6 bases). Deletions cut 0 bases from V and 6 bases from J, with 10 bases between. The CDR3 has 14 amino acids. Germline values: CDR1 LNHNV, CDR2 YYDKDF (reference sequence). DNA of the CDR3: TGTGCCACCAGCAGAGATGGGGGGAGGGATACGCAGTATTTT. Residues: CATSRDGGRDTQYF.

The rearrangement joins TRBV7-9 to TRBJ1-2, with unresolved D. With 7 bases removed from V and 6 bases from J, the gap between germline ends came to 15 bases. Germline lookup yields CDR1 SEHNR and CDR2 FQNEAQ (reference sequence). The CDR3 runs 13 residues. The CDR3 loop reads CASTRWGGHGYTF. In DNA form, the CDR3 reads TGTGCCAGCACCCGGTGGGGAGGCCATGGCTACACCTTC.

CDR3: CASSSPRDRDKQYF. In nucleotides, the CDR3 is TGTGCCAGCAGCTCCCCGCGGGACAGGGATAAGCAGTACTTC. The chain uses TRBV7-9 and TRBJ2-7; 9 bases align to TRBD1. Trimming took 4 bases from V and 8 from J; bases not matched to a gene: 9. The germline CDR1 and CDR2 sequences are SEHNR and FQNEAQ (reference sequence). The CDR3 covers 14 residues.

The CDR3 DNA sequence: TGTGCCAGCAGTTCCACCGGGACAGGGACCTACGAGCAGTACTTC. Protein product: CASSSTGTGTYEQYF. The chain links TRBV6-5 to TRBJ2-7, with 9 bases matching TRBD1. The V gene end was trimmed by 4 bases and the J gene end by 2 bases; junction bases not matched to a gene: 6. CDR3 length: 15 residues. Germline lookup yields CDR1 MNHEY and CDR2 SVGAGI.

The genes are TRBV6-4 and TRBJ2-3; the D is unclear. The CDR3 is 12 residues long. The V gene's germline CDR1 is MRHNA and CDR2 SNTAGT. V was cut by 0 bases and J by 7 bases, with 5 bases left in between. The CDR3 reads CASSDSSYTQYF. CDR3 bases: TGTGCCAGCAGTGACTCGAGTTATACGCAGTATTTT.

The chain couples TRBV7-3 to TRBJ1-2; 10 nucleotides match TRBD1. The CDR3 has 15 residues. Germline V gene sequence: CDR1 SGHTA, CDR2 FQGTGA. The junction had 6 bases not matched to a gene; V was cut back by 5 bases and J by 3 bases. The CDR3 reads CASSADRGPDYGYTF. Here the CDR3 DNA reads TGTGCCAGCAGCGCAGACAGGGGGCCTGACTATGGCTACACCTTC.

The chain combines TRBV3-1 (or the pseudogene TRBV3-2) with TRBJ1-2; 9 nucleotides match TRBD1. The CDR3 sequence is 15 residues long. V was pared by 4 bases and J by 4 bases, with 7 bases of the junction left unmatched. Per germline, CDR1 LGHDT and CDR2 YNNKEL (reference sequence). CDR3 sequence (DNA): TGTGCCAGCAGCCCTAACCCGACAGGGGGCTATGGCTACACCTTC. This encodes CASSPNPTGGYGYTF.

This clone has just one count. The chain has TRBV6-6 and TRBJ1-5, with TRBD1 matching 8 bases. With V trimmed by 5 bases and J by 0 bases, 6 bases remained unmatched. The CDR3 sequence is 16 residues long. Looked up from germline, CDR1 is MNHNY and CDR2 is SVGAGI (reference sequence). The CDR3 region has the DNA TGTGCCAGCAGTCTCGGACAGGGTGCTAGCAATCAGCCCCAGCATTTT. Amino acid sequence: CASSLGQGASNQPQHF.

The rearrangement links TRBV20-1 to TRBJ1-5; D is ambiguous. Between the trimmed V and J ends, which lost 3 bases and 4 bases, there was a span of 7 bases. Germline values: CDR1 DFQATT, CDR2 SNEGSKA (reference sequence). This CDR3 region has 12 residues. The CDR3 spells CSASAGNQPQHF. The CDR3 nucleotides are TGCAGTGCTAGTGCGGGGAATCAGCCCCAGCATTTT.

CDR3 region: CASSLRGPTDTQYF. The CDR3 DNA is TGTGCCAGCAGTTTGAGGGGGCCCACAGATACGCAGTATTTT. This rearrangement joins TRBV2 to TRBJ2-3; 7 bases fit TRBD1. Trimming removed 5 bases from V and 2 bases from J; junction bases left unmatched: 4. The CDR3 contains 14 residues. Per the germline V gene, CDR1 is SNHLY and CDR2 is FYNNEI.

The chain employs TRBV18 and TRBJ1-2, with 7 bases identical to TRBD1. The germline V gene has CDR1 KGHSH and CDR2 LQKENI. There are 15 residues in the CDR3. Germline trimming cut 3 bases from V and 4 bases from J; bases unmatched to any gene: 8. The CDR3 DNA follows: TGTGCCAGCTCACCTTCCGGGACAGAGCCCTATGGCTACACCTTC. Translating it yields CASSPSGTEPYGYTF.

This clone came up a few times. V and J are TRBV2 and TRBJ1-5, with D maybe TRBD1 (5 bases). Germline V lookup: CDR1 SNHLY, CDR2 FYNNEI. Trimming stripped 5 bases from V and 1 base from J, with 12 bases between. The CDR3 loop spans 15 amino acids. In DNA, the CDR3 is TGTGCCAGCAGTCCCGAATCAGGGAGCAATCAGCCCCAGCATTTT. Translating gives CASSPESGSNQPQHF.

V gene TRBV28 combines with J gene TRBJ1-3; no clear D. This CDR3 spans 14 amino acids. V lost 6 bases and J lost 0, with 9 bases in between. The V gene's germline CDR1 is MDHEN and CDR2 SYDVKM. CDR3 sequence: CASSGVNSGNTIYF. As DNA, the CDR3 is TGTGCCAGCAGCGGGGTAAACTCTGGAAACACCATATATTTT.

This chain joins TRBV10-3 and TRBJ1-1; 8 nucleotides agree with TRBD1. The germline CDR1 and CDR2 sequences are ENHRY and SYGVKD. The V gene end was trimmed by 6 bases and the J gene end by 1 base; junction bases not matched to a gene: 1. This CDR3 has 13 amino acids. The CDR3 nucleotides are TGTGCCATCAGGGACAGGGAGAACACTGAAGCTTTCTTT. Its protein product is CAIRDRENTEAFF.